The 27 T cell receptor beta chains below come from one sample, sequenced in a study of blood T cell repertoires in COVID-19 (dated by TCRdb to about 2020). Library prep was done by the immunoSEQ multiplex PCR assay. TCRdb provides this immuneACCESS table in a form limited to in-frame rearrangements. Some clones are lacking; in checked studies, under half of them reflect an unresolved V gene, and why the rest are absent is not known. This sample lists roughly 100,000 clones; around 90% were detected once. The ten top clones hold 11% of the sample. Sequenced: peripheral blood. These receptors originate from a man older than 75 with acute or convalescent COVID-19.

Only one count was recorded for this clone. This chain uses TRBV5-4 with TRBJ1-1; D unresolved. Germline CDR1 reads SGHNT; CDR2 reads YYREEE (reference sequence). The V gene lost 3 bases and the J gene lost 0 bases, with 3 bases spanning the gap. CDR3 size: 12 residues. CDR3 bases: TGTGCCAGCAGCTACATGAACACTGAAGCTTTCTTT. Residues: CASSYMNTEAFF. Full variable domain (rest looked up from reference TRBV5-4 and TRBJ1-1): ETGVTQSPTHLIKTRGQQVTLRCSSQSGHNTVSWYQQALGQGPQFIFQYYREEENGRGNFPPRFSGLQFPNYSSELNVNALELDDSALYLCASSYMNTEAFFGQGTRLTVV.

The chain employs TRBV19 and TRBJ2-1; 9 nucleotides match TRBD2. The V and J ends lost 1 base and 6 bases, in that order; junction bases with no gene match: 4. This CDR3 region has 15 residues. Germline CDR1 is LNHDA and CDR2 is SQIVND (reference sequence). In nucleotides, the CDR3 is TGTGCCAGTAGTATAGGGACTAGCGTGATCAATGAGCAGTTCTTC. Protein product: CASSIGTSVINEQFF.

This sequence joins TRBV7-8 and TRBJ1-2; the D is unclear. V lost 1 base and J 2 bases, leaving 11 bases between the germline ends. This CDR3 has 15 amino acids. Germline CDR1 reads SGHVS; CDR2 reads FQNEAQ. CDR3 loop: CASSLVEAGNYGYTF. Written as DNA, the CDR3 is TGTGCCAGCAGCTTAGTTGAGGCCGGCAACTATGGCTACACCTTC.

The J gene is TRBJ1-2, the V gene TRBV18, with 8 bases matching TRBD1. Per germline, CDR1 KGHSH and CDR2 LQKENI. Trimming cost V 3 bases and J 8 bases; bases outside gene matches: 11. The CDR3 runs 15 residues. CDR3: CASSPGQGGYGGYTF. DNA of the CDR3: TGTGCCAGCTCACCTGGACAGGGCGGCTATGGGGGCTACACCTTC.

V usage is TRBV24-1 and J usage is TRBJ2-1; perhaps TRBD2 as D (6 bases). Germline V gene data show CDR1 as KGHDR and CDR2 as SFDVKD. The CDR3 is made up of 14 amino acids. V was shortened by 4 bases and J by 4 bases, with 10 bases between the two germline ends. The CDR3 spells CATSERGKYNEQFF. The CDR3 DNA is TGTGCCACCAGTGAGCGCGGGAAATACAATGAGCAGTTCTTC.

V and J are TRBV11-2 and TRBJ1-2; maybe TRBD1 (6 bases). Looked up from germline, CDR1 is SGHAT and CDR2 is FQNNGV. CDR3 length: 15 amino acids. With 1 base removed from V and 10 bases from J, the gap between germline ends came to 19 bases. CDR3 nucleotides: TGTGCCAGCAGCTTAGGGATAGGGGGATCGGTCCCCTACACCTTC. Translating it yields CASSLGIGGSVPYTF.

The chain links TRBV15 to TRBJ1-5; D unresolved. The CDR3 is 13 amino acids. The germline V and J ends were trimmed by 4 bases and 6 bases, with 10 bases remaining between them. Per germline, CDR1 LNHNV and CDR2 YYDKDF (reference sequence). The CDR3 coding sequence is TGTGCCACCAGCATGGGAGGCGGTCAGCCCCAGCATTTT. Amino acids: CATSMGGGQPQHF.

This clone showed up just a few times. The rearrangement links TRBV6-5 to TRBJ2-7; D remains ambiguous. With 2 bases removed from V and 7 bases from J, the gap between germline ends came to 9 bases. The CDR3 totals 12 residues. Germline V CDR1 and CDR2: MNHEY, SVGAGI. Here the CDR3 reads CASSYRDGEQYF. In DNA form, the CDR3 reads TGTGCCAGCAGTTACCGAGACGGGGAGCAGTACTTC.

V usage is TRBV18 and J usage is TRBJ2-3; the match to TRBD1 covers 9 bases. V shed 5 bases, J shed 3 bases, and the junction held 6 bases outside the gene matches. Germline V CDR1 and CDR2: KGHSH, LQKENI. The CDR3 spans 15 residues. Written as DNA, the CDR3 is TGTGCCAGCTCAGTGAACAGGGGGCGGACAGATACGCAGTATTTT. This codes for CASSVNRGRTDTQYF.

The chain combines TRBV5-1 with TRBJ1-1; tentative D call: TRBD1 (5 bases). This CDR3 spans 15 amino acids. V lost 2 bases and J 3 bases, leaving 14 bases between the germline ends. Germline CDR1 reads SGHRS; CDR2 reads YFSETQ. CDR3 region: CASSFIGGEYTEAFF. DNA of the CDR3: TGCGCCAGCAGCTTCATCGGGGGGGAGTACACTGAAGCTTTCTTT. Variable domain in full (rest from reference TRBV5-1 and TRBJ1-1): KAGVTQTPRYLIKTRGQQVTLSCSPISGHRSVSWYQQTPGQGLQFLFEYFSETQRNKGNFPGRFSGRQFSNSRSEMNVSTLELGDSALYLCASSFIGGEYTEAFFGQGTRLTVV.

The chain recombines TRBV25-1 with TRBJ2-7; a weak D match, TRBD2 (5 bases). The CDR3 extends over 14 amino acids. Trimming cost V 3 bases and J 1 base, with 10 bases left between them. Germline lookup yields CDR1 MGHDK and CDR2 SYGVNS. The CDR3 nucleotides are TGTGCCAGCAGTGACTTCGGAGGTTCCTACGAGCAGTACTTC. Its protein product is CASSDFGGSYEQYF.

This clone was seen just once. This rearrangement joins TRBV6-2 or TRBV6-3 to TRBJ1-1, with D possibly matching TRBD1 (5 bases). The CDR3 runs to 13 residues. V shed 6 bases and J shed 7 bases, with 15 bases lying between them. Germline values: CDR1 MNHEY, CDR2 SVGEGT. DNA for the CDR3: TGTGCCAGCAGCAAATCAGGGCAGGGTGAAGCTTTCTTT. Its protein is CASSKSGQGEAFF.

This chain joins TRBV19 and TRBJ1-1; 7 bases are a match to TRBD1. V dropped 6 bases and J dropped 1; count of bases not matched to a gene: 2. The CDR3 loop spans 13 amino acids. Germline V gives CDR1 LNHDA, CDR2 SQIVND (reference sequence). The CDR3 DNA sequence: TGTGCCAGTAGACAGGGGACGAACACTGAAGCTTTCTTT. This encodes CASRQGTNTEAFF.

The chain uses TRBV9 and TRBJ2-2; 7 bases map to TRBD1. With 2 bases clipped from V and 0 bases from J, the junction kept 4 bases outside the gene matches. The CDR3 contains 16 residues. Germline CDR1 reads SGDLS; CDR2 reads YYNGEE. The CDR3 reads CASSVIGTANTGELFF. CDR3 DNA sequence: TGTGCCAGCAGCGTGATTGGGACAGCGAACACCGGGGAGCTGTTTTTT.

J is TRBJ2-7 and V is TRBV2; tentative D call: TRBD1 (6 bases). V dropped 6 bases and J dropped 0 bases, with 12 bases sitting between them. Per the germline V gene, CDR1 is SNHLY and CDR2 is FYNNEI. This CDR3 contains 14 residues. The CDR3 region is CASSQGRGSYEQYF. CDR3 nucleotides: TGTGCCAGCAGCCAAGGCAGGGGCTCCTACGAGCAGTACTTC.

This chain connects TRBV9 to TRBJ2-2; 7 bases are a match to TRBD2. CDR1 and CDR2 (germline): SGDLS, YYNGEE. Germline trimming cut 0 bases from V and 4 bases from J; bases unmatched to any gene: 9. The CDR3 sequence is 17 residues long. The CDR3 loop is CASSVVGGAALTGELFF. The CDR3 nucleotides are TGTGCCAGCAGCGTAGTGGGAGGGGCGGCTCTCACCGGGGAGCTGTTTTTT.

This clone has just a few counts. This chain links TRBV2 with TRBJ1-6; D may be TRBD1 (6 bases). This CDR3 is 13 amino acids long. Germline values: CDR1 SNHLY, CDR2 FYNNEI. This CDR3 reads CATKGGGASPLHF. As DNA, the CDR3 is TGTGCAACTAAAGGGGGAGGGGCGTCACCCCTCCACTTT.

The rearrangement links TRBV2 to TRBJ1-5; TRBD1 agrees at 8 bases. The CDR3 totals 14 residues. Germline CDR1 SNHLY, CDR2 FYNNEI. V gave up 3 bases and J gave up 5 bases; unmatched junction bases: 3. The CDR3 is CASSEAGGYQPQHF. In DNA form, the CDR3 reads TGTGCCAGCAGTGAGGCAGGGGGCTATCAGCCCCAGCATTTT.

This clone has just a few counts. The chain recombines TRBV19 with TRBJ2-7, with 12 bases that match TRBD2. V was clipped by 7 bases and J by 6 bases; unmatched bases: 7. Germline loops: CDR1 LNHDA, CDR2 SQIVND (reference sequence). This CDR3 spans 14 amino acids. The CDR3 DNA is TGTGCCAGTACCCCGACTAGCGGGAGATCCGAGCAGTACTTC. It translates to CASTPTSGRSEQYF.

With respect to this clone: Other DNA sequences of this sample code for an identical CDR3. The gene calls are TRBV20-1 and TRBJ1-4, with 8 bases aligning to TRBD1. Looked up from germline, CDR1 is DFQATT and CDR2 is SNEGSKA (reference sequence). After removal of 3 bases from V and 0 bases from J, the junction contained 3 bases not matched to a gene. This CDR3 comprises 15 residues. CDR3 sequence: CSASPGGSTNEKLFF. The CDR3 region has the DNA TGCAGTGCTAGTCCAGGGGGCTCAACTAATGAAAAACTGTTTTTT.

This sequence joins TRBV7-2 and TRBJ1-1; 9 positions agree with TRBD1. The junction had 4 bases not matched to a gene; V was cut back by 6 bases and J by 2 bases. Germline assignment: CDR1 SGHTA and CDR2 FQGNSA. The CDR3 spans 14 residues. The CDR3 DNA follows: TGTGCCAGCAGTCTGACAGGGGGAAACACTGAAGCTTTCTTT. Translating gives CASSLTGGNTEAFF.

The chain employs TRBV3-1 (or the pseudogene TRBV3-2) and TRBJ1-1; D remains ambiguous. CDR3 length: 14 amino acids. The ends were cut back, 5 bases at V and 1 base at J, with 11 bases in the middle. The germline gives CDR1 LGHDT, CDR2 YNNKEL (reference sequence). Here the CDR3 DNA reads TGTGCCAGCAGCAGATGGGAGGGGAACACTGAAGCTTTCTTT. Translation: CASSRWEGNTEAFF.

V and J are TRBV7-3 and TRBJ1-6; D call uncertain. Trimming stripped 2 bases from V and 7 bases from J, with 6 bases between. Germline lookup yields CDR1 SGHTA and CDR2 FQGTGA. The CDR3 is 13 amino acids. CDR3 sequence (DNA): TGTGCCAGCAGCTTAGGCGGGAATTCACCCCTCCACTTT. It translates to CASSLGGNSPLHF.

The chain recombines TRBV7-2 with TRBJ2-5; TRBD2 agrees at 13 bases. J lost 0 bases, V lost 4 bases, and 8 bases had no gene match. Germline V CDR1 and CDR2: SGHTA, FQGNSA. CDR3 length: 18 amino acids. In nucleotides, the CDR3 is TGTGCCAGCAGCTACAGGACTAGCGGGAGCCCCAACCAAGAGACCCAGTACTTC. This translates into CASSYRTSGSPNQETQYF.

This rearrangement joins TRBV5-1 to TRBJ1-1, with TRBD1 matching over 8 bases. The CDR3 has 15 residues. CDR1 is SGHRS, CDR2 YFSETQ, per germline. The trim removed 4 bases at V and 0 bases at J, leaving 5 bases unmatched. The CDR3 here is CASSLTGGVNTEAFF. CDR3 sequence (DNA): TGCGCCAGCAGCCTTACAGGGGGAGTGAACACTGAAGCTTTCTTT.

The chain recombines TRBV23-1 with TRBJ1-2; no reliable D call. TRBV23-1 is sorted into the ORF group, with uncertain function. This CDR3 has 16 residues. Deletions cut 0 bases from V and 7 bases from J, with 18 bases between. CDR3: CASSQSEEWPEGGYTF. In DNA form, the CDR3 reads TGCGCCAGCAGTCAATCAGAGGAGTGGCCCGAGGGTGGCTACACCTTC.

The CDR3: CASSDRLTGVQFNTYNEQFF. In DNA form, the CDR3 reads TGTGCCAGCAGTGACCGATTAACAGGGGTGCAATTCAACACCTACAATGAGCAGTTCTTC. V is TRBV6-1 and J is TRBJ2-1, with 7 bases that match TRBD1. The CDR3 contains 20 residues. Germline loops: CDR1 MNHNS, CDR2 SASEGT. V gave up 3 bases and J gave up 2 bases; unmatched junction bases: 19.